These 22 T cell receptor beta chains were all obtained from the same sample, sequenced in a study of response to subunit inactivated influenza vaccine. TCRdb redid the calling of the RT-PCR reads with MiXCR, one entry per CDR3 protein. Of about 540,000 distinct CDR3 sequences in the sample, under 25% were seen once. In addition, the sample was reused for a study of T cells expressing NK-cell markers. Per that paper: UMIs accompanied the 5'RACE template switching by which TCR beta cDNA was made.

The source was CD4+ T cells sorted from PBMCs, collected roughly 12 days after vaccination. These receptors all come from a man between 45 and 60 years old who received an inactivated influenza vaccine.

The chain recombines TRBV3-1 with TRBJ2-2; perhaps TRBD1 as D (6 bases). Germline loops: CDR1 LGHDT, CDR2 YNNKEL (reference sequence). The CDR3 extends over 15 amino acids. The V end was cut by 4 bases, the J end by 7 bases, with 16 bases between. The CDR3 spells CASSLRGSSGGELFF. In nucleotides, the CDR3 is TGTGCCAGCAGCCTCAGGGGCTCTTCGGGCGGGGAGCTGTTTTTT.

This chain's CDR3 is CASSLGGQEADTQYF. CDR3 DNA: TGCGCCAGCAGCTTGGGGGGACAAGAGGCAGATACGCAGTATTTT. The V gene is TRBV5-1, the J gene TRBJ2-3, with D possibly matching TRBD1 (6 bases). The V gene lost 0 bases and the J gene lost 4 bases, with 12 bases spanning the gap. Germline assignment: CDR1 SGHRS and CDR2 YFSETQ. The CDR3 covers 15 residues. The complete variable domain, with remaining parts taken from reference TRBV5-1 and TRBJ2-3, reads KAGVTQTPRYLIKTRGQQVTLSCSPISGHRSVSWYQQTPGQGLQFLFEYFSETQRNKGNFPGRFSGRQFSNSRSEMNVSTLELGDSALYLCASSLGGQEADTQYFGPGTRLTVL.

The sample holds many counts of this clonotype. The rearrangement uses TRBV4-2 and TRBJ1-6; perhaps TRBD1 as D (5 bases). The V gene's germline CDR1 is LGHNA and CDR2 YNFKEQ. Trimming stripped 1 base from V and 5 bases from J, with 6 bases between. This CDR3 is 14 amino acids long. The CDR3 sequence is CASSQGQNNSPLHF. The CDR3 DNA sequence: TGTGCCAGCAGCCAAGGACAGAATAATTCACCCCTCCACTTT.

The rearrangement uses TRBV29-1 and TRBJ2-3; D perhaps matches TRBD2 (5 bases). Germline V gene lookup returns CDR1 SQVTM and CDR2 ANQGSEA. Trimming stripped 1 base from V and 0 bases from J, with 8 bases between. This CDR3 has 14 amino acids. CDR3 protein: CSVEAGVSTDTQYF. The DNA for the CDR3 is TGCAGCGTTGAAGCCGGGGTGAGCACAGATACGCAGTATTTT.

The CDR3 region has the DNA TGCGCCAGCAGCTTCATCTCACTAGCGGGGGGGACGAACACCGGGGAGCTGTTTTTT. Protein: CASSFISLAGGTNTGELFF. The chain employs TRBV5-1 and TRBJ2-2; TRBD2 aligns across 13 bases. The CDR3 spans 19 residues. CDR1 SGHRS and CDR2 YFSETQ come from the germline V gene. V was clipped by 2 bases and J by 0 bases; unmatched bases: 7.

The chain has TRBV20-1 and TRBJ2-1; D not resolved. This CDR3 region has 13 residues. Germline V gene data show CDR1 as DFQATT and CDR2 as SNEGSKA (reference sequence). With 1 base removed from V and 5 bases from J, the gap between germline ends came to 9 bases. CDR3 sequence: CSARADPNNEQFF. CDR3 in DNA: TGCAGTGCTAGAGCAGACCCCAACAATGAGCAGTTCTTC.

As for this clonotype: One end of the junction does not line up with germline, which may come from a read error. The chain carries TRBV7-9 and TRBJ2-1; tentatively, D is TRBD2 (6 bases). CDR1 and CDR2 from the germline V gene are SEHNR and FQNEAQ (reference sequence). CDR3 length: 10 amino acids. In DNA, the CDR3 is TGTGCCAGCAGCGCGGGACTTTTGGTCTTC. Its translation is CASSAGLLVF.

This clonotype was recorded a few times. The rearrangement links TRBV5-1 to TRBJ2-1, with 14 bases aligning to TRBD2. The CDR3 runs to 16 residues. V was clipped by 3 bases and J by 10 bases; unmatched bases: 9. In germline, CDR1 is SGHRS, CDR2 YFSETQ. The CDR3 sequence: CASSSNPGLAGAEQFF. In DNA, the CDR3 is TGCGCCAGCAGCTCCAACCCGGGACTAGCGGGAGCCGAGCAGTTCTTC.

This clonotype occurred a few times. The V gene is TRBV3-1, the J gene TRBJ1-2; D call uncertain. The CDR3 consists of 13 residues. With 0 bases removed from V and 4 bases from J, the gap between germline ends came to 6 bases. The V gene's germline CDR1 is LGHDT and CDR2 YNNKEL (reference sequence). This CDR3 is CASSQDSLYGYTF. In nucleotides, the CDR3 is TGTGCCAGCAGCCAAGACAGTCTCTATGGCTACACCTTC.

This clonotype came up a few times. This chain links TRBV12-3 or TRBV12-4 with TRBJ2-1, with unresolved D. CDR3 length: 15 residues. The V gene lost 2 bases and the J gene lost 4 bases, with 12 bases spanning the gap. In nucleotides, the CDR3 is TGTGCCAGCAGTTTATTTGACGGAAGTTACAATGAGCAGTTCTTC. Amino acid sequence: CASSLFDGSYNEQFF.

The J gene is TRBJ1-2, the V gene TRBV5-8; D is unresolved. V was trimmed by 3 bases and J by 3 bases, leaving 15 bases between them. There are 15 residues in the CDR3. Germline CDR1 is SGHTS and CDR2 is YDEGEE. The chain's CDR3 is CASSSGPGRDYGYTF. The CDR3 DNA reads TGTGCCAGCAGCTCCGGTCCGGGCCGCGACTATGGCTACACCTTC. Drawing the rest from reference TRBV5-8 and TRBJ1-2, the complete variable domain is EAGVTQSPTHLIKTRGQQATLRCSPISGHTSVYWYQQALGLGLQFLLWYDEGEERNRGNFPPRFSGRQFPNYSSELNVNALELEDSALYLCASSSGPGRDYGYTFGSGTRLTVV.

The rearrangement uses TRBV3-1 and TRBJ2-7; D call uncertain. Per the germline V gene, CDR1 is LGHDT and CDR2 is YNNKEL (reference sequence). Trimming took 5 bases from V and 2 from J, leaving 16 bases between them. The CDR3 covers 15 residues. CDR3 in amino acids: CASSTRHTAAYEQYF. In nucleotides, the CDR3 is TGTGCCAGCAGCACCCGGCACACGGCTGCCTACGAGCAGTACTTC.

The chain links TRBV24-1 to TRBJ1-2, with 9 positions matching TRBD1. The CDR3 is 14 residues long. V lost 7 bases to trimming and J lost 5 bases; unmatched junction nucleotides: 7. Germline loops: CDR1 KGHDR, CDR2 SFDVKD. CDR3 region: CATSPGQGRYGYTF. CDR3 in DNA: TGTGCCACCAGCCCGGGACAGGGAAGGTATGGCTACACCTTC.

The V gene is TRBV5-1, the J gene TRBJ1-5, with D possibly matching TRBD1 (5 bases). CDR1 is SGHRS, CDR2 YFSETQ, per germline. The CDR3 contains 17 residues. With 1 base removed from V and 6 bases from J, the gap between germline ends came to 20 bases. The CDR3 loop reads CASSLLPNEAGRQPQHF. The CDR3 DNA reads as TGCGCCAGCAGCTTGTTACCGAATGAGGCAGGGCGTCAGCCCCAGCATTTT.

This clonotype has just a few counts. The chain couples TRBV5-1 to TRBJ1-4; D is unresolved. The CDR3 is 15 residues long. Germline-derived CDR1 and CDR2 are SGHRS and YFSETQ. V dropped 0 bases and J dropped 7 bases, with 13 bases sitting between them. The CDR3 bases are TGCGCCAGCAGCTTGGGACGGGCGAACTCTGAAAAACTGTTTTTT. It translates to CASSLGRANSEKLFF.

The chain joins TRBV7-2 to TRBJ2-7; 11 nucleotides agree with TRBD2. Trimming took 4 bases from V and 0 from J; bases not matched to a gene: 5. CDR1 is SGHTA and CDR2 is FQGNSA in the germline V gene. This CDR3 spans 16 amino acids. In DNA, the CDR3 is TGTGCCAGCAGCTCAAGGACTAGCGGGCCCTCCTACGAGCAGTACTTC. Its protein product is CASSSRTSGPSYEQYF.

The rearrangement links TRBV6-1 to TRBJ2-7; no clear D. Deletions cut 8 bases from V and 6 bases from J, with 20 bases between. Germline lookup yields CDR1 MNHNS and CDR2 SASEGT. The CDR3 covers 14 residues. The CDR3 loop is CASRADGNGREQYF. The CDR3 DNA reads TGTGCCAGCCGGGCGGACGGAAATGGCCGCGAGCAGTACTTC.

The table lists this clonotype with many counts. The chain uses TRBV5-1 and TRBJ1-5; perhaps TRBD1 as D (5 bases). Germline-derived CDR1 and CDR2 are SGHRS and YFSETQ. This CDR3 is 15 amino acids long. V was trimmed by 1 base and J by 4 bases, leaving 12 bases between them. The CDR3: CASSLFQGPNQPQHF. Written as DNA, the CDR3 is TGCGCCAGCAGCTTGTTCCAGGGACCTAATCAGCCCCAGCATTTT.

This clonotype has a single count. V gene TRBV6-1 combines with J gene TRBJ2-1, with 8 bases fitting TRBD1. The length of the CDR3 is 14 residues. The J segment lost 9 bases and the V segment lost 7 bases, leaving 11 bases of the junction unmatched. Looked up from germline, CDR1 is MNHNS and CDR2 is SASEGT. For the CDR3, the DNA is TGTGCCAGCACCGGACAGGGCGGGACGGCTGAGCAGTTCTTC. Protein: CASTGQGGTAEQFF.

The chain has TRBV20-1 and TRBJ2-5; TRBD2 matches 14 bases. V was clipped by 1 base and J by 5 bases; unmatched bases: 12. The CDR3 runs to 18 residues. Germline CDR1 reads DFQATT; CDR2 reads SNEGSKA (reference sequence). Here the CDR3 reads CSARGAPGLAGVGETQYF. The CDR3 nucleotides read TGCAGTGCTAGAGGAGCTCCGGGACTAGCGGGAGTTGGGGAGACCCAGTACTTC.

This clonotype turned up a few times. The chain has TRBV18 and TRBJ2-5; D is unclear. V lost 5 bases, J lost 2 bases, and 12 bases lay in between. The CDR3 has 14 amino acids. Germline loops: CDR1 KGHSH, CDR2 LQKENI. CDR3: CASSSRSEQETQYF. DNA of the CDR3: TGTGCCAGCTCATCCCGCTCGGAGCAAGAGACCCAGTACTTC.

Written as DNA, the CDR3 is TGTGCCAGCAGGAAAGGACAGGGACTGGGCTCTGGGGCCAACGTCCTGACTTTC. Residues: CASRKGQGLGSGANVLTF. J is TRBJ2-6 and V is TRBV6-1, with 8 bases matching TRBD1. Trimming removed 6 bases from V and 0 bases from J; junction bases left unmatched: 10. Germline V gene sequence: CDR1 MNHNS, CDR2 SASEGT. The CDR3 totals 18 residues.